This T cell receptor beta chain was obtained from a study of shared clonotypes between healthy human individuals. J gave up 5 bases and V 4 bases, and 5 bases lay outside the gene matches. Germline CDR1 reads SGHNT; CDR2 reads YYREEE (reference sequence). This CDR3 is 14 amino acids long. As handled by the study authors: Filtering of immunoSEQ junctional sequences could not match full-length read filtering. Sequencing used immunoSEQ multiplex PCR; TCRdb keeps in-frame clones, though not all of them. The DNA was the basis for D and trimming; V, J and clone size are from that table. The table includes millions of clones, over 85% detected once. Study-wide findings and caveats: Sorted-subset sequencing, rarefaction showed, was incomplete despite large depth.

This clone was counted once. Antigen unknown. The genes are TRBV5-4 and TRBJ1-1, with 10 bases identical to TRBD1. The sample comprised naive CD4+ T cells sorted from blood. Sample subset: CD45RA+ positively selected. This receptor was obtained from a man younger than 35 in good health. Written as DNA, the CDR3 is TGTGCCAGCAGCCTACCGGACAGGGGGACTGAAGCTTTCTTT. Translating it yields CASSLPDRGTEAFF. The full variable domain, in which reference TRBV5-4 and TRBJ1-1 provide the parts outside the CDR3, is ETGVTQSPTHLIKTRGQQVTLRCSSQSGHNTVSWYQQALGQGPQFIFQYYREEENGRGNFPPRFSGLQFPNYSSELNVNALELDDSALYLCASSLPDRGTEAFFGQGTRLTVV.